This T cell receptor (beta chain) came from a study of blood T cell repertoires in COVID-19. Study as a whole: Nucleic acid was either cDNA or gDNA, and it came from T cells, B-cell-depleted T cells, or PBMCs.

The study recruited people aged about 18 to 95 years across around 24 US areas. Cohorts were assigned according to the clinical history that participants reported. As processed by the authors: Estimation of nucleated cell counts relied on the amplification of reference gene primers. Libraries were prepared by immunoSEQ multiplex PCR; TCRdb keeps only in-frame clonotypes and omits some of them. That table is the source of V, J and clone size, and D and trimming were worked out from the DNA. The sample includes roughly 240,000 clones, about nine tenths of them seen just once. The specimen was PBMCs or T cells enriched from blood (not recorded which). This TCR was sampled from a woman aged 35 to 49 with acute COVID-19.

The CDR3 nucleotides read TGTGCCAGCAGCTGGGGACAGGGGAGTTCACCCCTCCACTTT. It is translated as CASSWGQGSSPLHF. The chain combines TRBV11-2 with TRBJ1-6; TRBD1 agrees at 10 bases. The CDR3 runs 14 residues. Germline values: CDR1 SGHAT, CDR2 FQNNGV. The V segment lost 4 bases and the J segment 9 bases; nucleotides outside the gene matches: 3.